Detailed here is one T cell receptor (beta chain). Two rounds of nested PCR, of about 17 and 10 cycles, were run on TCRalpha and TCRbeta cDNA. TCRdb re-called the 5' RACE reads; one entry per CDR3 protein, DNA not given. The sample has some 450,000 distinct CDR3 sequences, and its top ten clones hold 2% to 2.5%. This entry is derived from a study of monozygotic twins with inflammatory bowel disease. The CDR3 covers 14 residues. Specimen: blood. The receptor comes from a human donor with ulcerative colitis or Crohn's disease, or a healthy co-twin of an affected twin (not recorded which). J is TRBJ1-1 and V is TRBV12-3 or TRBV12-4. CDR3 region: CASSFLGKQSEAFF.